This T cell receptor (beta chain) was recovered during a study of blood T cell repertoires in COVID-19. About the study: The origin of the acute and convalescent COVID-19 samples was the United States, Italy and Spain. T cells, B-cell-depleted T cells, or PBMCs provided the cDNA or gDNA that served as material.

In the source study's methods: Reference gene primer amplification in the assay estimated nucleated cell counts. The assay was immunoSEQ multiplex PCR, and TCRdb's table has in-frame clones only and misses some. Clonal size and the V and J genes are those of that table, whereas D and trimming came from the DNA. Of about 71,000 clones in the sample, about 86% were seen once. The CDR3 runs 14 residues. Germline lookup yields CDR1 WSHSY and CDR2 SAAADI. V shed 2 bases and J shed 5 bases, with 12 bases lying between them. The TCR sequence derives from a man between 65 and 85 years old with acute or convalescent COVID-19. The rearrangement joins TRBV10-2 to TRBJ2-5; D remains ambiguous. The sequencing sample was made of peripheral blood. The CDR3 nucleotides are TGCGCCAGCAGTGAGGTAGTAGCTGCCGAGACCCAGTACTTC. This gives the protein CASSEVVAAETQYF.